This is a list of T cell receptor beta chains from one sample in a study of a mutant IDH1 vaccine in newly diagnosed glioma. The antigens of these receptors remain unknown. Method: immunoSEQ multiplex PCR; TCRdb's copy keeps in-frame clones and lacks some. The sample contains around 120,000 clones, over 75% of which appear only once. This material consisted of PBMCs, taken from a glioma patient whose treatment included an IDH1 peptide vaccine. All receptors derive from a man aged 40-55 years with glioma. The CDR3 runs from the conserved cysteine through the conserved F or W. A D gene is named only where the DNA matches it firmly. Where a row states a size, it is once, few, many or the class of an expanded clone; other rows omit it.

CDR3 protein	CDR3 DNA	V gene	J gene	clone size	D gene
CAWSVSGSTEAFF	TGTGCCTGGAGTGTTTCGGGGAGCACTGAAGCTTTCTTT	TRBV30	TRBJ1-1	NA	NA
CASRGVLGTEAFF	TGTGCCAGCAGGGGGGTGCTGGGCACTGAAGCTTTCTTT	TRBV6-1	TRBJ1-1	NA	NA
CASSQGTGSTGELFF	TGCGCCAGCAGCCAAGGGACAGGGAGCACCGGGGAGCTGTTTTTT	TRBV4-3	TRBJ2-2	NA	TRBD1
CASSFAGGYGYTF	TGTGCCAGCAGTTTTGCAGGGGGCTATGGCTACACCTTC	TRBV27	TRBJ1-2	NA	TRBD1
CACGHGVYEQYF	TGCGCTTGCGGACACGGAGTTTACGAGCAGTACTTC	TRBV10-2	TRBJ2-7	NA	NA
CASRYPQGGQPQHF	TGTGCCAGCAGATATCCACAGGGAGGTCAGCCCCAGCATTTT	TRBV28	TRBJ1-5	NA	NA
CASTLAGAGGELFF	TGCGCCAGCACCCTAGCGGGAGCCGGCGGGGAGCTGTTTTTT	TRBV5-1	TRBJ2-2	NA	TRBD2
CSVAGTLNTEAFF	TGCAGCGTAGCAGGGACTTTGAACACTGAAGCTTTCTTT	TRBV29-1	TRBJ1-1	few	NA
CASSLSESGPYEQYF	TGTGCCAGCAGCTTGTCCGAATCAGGCCCCTACGAGCAGTACTTC	TRBV5-6	TRBJ2-7	NA	NA
CAISGPTHSGMEPRVDTQYF	TGTGCCATCAGTGGGCCAACTCATAGCGGGATGGAACCACGGGTAGATACGCAGTATTTT	TRBV10-3	TRBJ2-3	NA	TRBD2
CASSSPDSPLHF	TGTGCCAGCAGCTCTCCGGACTCACCCCTCCACTTT	TRBV5-5	TRBJ1-6	many	NA
CASSLGSGISDTQYF	TGTGCCAGCAGCCTAGGGTCCGGGATTTCAGATACGCAGTATTTT	TRBV7-8	TRBJ2-3	NA	NA
CAIKGQGVGEQYF	TGTGCCATCAAGGGACAGGGGGTAGGGGAGCAGTACTTC	TRBV10-3	TRBJ2-7	NA	TRBD1
CASSLEGTGVEAFF	TGTGCCAGCAGCTTAGAAGGGACAGGGGTTGAAGCTTTCTTT	TRBV7-2	TRBJ1-1	few	TRBD1
CSALDWRNNEQFF	TGCAGCGCTCTGGACTGGAGGAACAATGAGCAGTTCTTC	TRBV29-1	TRBJ2-1	NA	NA
CASSPRSLGYGYTF	TGTGCCAGCAGCCCAAGATCTCTGGGCTATGGCTACACCTTC	TRBV28	TRBJ1-2	once	NA
CASSIEQRWPLHF	TGTGCCAGTAGTATAGAACAAAGGTGGCCCCTCCACTTT	TRBV19	TRBJ1-6	NA	NA
CASSLSGTRSFNEQFF	TGTGCTAGCAGCTTATCGGGGACCCGCAGCTTCAATGAGCAGTTCTTC	TRBV7-7	TRBJ2-1	NA	NA
CASSFVSGYEQYF	TGTGCCAGCAGTTTTGTGTCAGGCTACGAGCAGTACTTC	TRBV27	TRBJ2-7	NA	NA
CAISELWQGTPLAKNIQYF	TGTGCCATCAGTGAGTTGTGGCAGGGAACCCCGCTAGCCAAAAACATTCAGTACTTC	TRBV10-3	TRBJ2-4	NA	NA
CASHPEGQLNSPLHF	TGTGCCAGTCACCCGGAGGGGCAGCTTAATTCACCCCTCCACTTT	TRBV19	TRBJ1-6	NA	NA
CASSLPGTGATRGEPQHF	TGTGCCAGCAGTTTACCCGGGACAGGGGCGACCAGGGGGGAGCCCCAGCATTTT	TRBV28	TRBJ1-5	NA	TRBD1
CASSEASPPYEQYF	TGTGCCAGCAGTGAAGCATCTCCCCCGTACGAGCAGTACTTC	TRBV2	TRBJ2-7	NA	NA
CAWSEGGGNQPQHF	TGTGCCTGGAGTGAGGGAGGGGGGAATCAGCCCCAGCATTTT	TRBV30	TRBJ1-5	NA	NA
CASSPRGHGTGELFF	TGTGCCAGCAGCCCCAGGGGGCATGGCACCGGGGAGCTGTTTTTT	TRBV7-9	TRBJ2-2	NA	TRBD1
CAISLGTGAYEQYF	TGTGCCATCTCCCTCGGGACAGGGGCCTACGAGCAGTACTTC	TRBV10-3	TRBJ2-7	few	TRBD1
CASSVNILNTEAFF	TGTGCCAGCAGCGTGAACATATTGAACACTGAAGCTTTCTTT	TRBV9	TRBJ1-1	few	NA
CASNYGTARTEAFF	TGTGCCAGCAACTACGGAACAGCAAGAACTGAAGCTTTCTTT	TRBV6-5	TRBJ1-1	NA	NA
CATPEGGLLNYGYTF	TGTGCCACCCCAGAGGGGGGGCTACTTAACTATGGCTACACCTTC	TRBV2	TRBJ1-2	NA	NA
CASSLERGLDTGELFF	TGTGCCAGCAGCTTAGAACGGGGCTTGGACACCGGGGAGCTGTTTTTT	TRBV11-3	TRBJ2-2	NA	NA
CASSDRRSRGNQPQHF	TGTGCCAGCAGTGACAGAAGAAGTCGAGGCAATCAGCCCCAGCATTTT	TRBV28	TRBJ1-5	NA	NA